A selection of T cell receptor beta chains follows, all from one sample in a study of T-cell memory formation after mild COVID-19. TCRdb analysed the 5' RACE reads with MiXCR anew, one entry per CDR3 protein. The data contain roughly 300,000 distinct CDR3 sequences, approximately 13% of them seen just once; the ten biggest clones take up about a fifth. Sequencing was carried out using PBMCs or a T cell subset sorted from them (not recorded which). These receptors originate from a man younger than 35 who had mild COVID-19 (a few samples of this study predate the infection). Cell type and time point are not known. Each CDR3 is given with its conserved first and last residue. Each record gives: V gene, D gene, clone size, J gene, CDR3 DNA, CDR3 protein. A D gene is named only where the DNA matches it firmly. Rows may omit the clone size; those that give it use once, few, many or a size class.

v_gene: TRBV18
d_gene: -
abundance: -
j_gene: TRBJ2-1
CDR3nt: TGTGCCAGCTCACCTCAGGGAGGCTCCTACAATGAGCAGTTCTTC
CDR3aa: CASSPQGGSYNEQFF

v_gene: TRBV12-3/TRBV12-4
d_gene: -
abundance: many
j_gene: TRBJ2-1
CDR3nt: TGTGCCAGCAGTCCTCGGCAGGGGAGGAATGAGCAGTTCTTC
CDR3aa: CASSPRQGRNEQFF

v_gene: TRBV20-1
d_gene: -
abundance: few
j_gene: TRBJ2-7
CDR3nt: TGCAGTGCCGTGGAGGGCCCGCGCCCCTACGAGCAGTACTTC
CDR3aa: CSAVEGPRPYEQYF

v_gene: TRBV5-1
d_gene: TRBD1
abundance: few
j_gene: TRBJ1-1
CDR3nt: TGCGCCAGCAGCTCCGCCGGGACAGGGAACACTGAAGCTTTCTTT
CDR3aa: CASSSAGTGNTEAFF

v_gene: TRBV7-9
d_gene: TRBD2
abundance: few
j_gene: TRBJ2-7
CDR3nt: TGTGCCAGCAGCTTATCGTCCGGGACTAGTTTATACGAGCAGTACTTC
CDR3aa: CASSLSSGTSLYEQYF

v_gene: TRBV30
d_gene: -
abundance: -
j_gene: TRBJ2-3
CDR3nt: TGTGCCTGTATAAACCCAGCGGATACGCAGTATTTT
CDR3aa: CACINPADTQYF

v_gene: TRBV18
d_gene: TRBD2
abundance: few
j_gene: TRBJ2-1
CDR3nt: TGTGCCAGCTCACCACCGGCCGGCGGGGGGAGCTCCTACAATGAGCAGTTCTTC
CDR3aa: CASSPPAGGGSSYNEQFF

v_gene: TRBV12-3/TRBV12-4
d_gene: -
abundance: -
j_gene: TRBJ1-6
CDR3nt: TGTGCCAGCAGTTTAGGGGGATTCTCCTATAATTCACCCCTCCACTTT
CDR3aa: CASSLGGFSYNSPLHF

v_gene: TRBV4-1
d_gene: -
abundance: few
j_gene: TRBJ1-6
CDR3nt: TGCGCCAGCAGCCAAGGACCTCCAGGGCAGGGTTCACCCCTCCACTTT
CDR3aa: CASSQGPPGQGSPLHF

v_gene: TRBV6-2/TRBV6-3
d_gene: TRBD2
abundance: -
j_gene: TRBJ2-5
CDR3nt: TGTGCCAGCAGTTACGCGGGGGGCCGGGGAGAGACCCAGTACTTC
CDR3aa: CASSYAGGRGETQYF

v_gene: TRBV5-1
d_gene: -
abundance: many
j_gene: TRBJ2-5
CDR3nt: TGCGCCAGCAGCGGGGGTACGAGCCAAGAGACCCAGTACTTC
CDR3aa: CASSGGTSQETQYF

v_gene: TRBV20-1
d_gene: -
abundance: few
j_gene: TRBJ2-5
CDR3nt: TGCAGTGCTCTGGGGGAATACCAAGAGACCCAGTACTTC
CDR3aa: CSALGEYQETQYF

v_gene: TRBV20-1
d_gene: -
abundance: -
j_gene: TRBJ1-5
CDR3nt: TGCAGTGCTGGGACCGTCCAGCATTTT
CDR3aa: CSAGTVQHF

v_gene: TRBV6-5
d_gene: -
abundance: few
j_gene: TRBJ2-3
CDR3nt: TGTGCCAGCAGTAGGGTAGTAACAGATACGCAGTATTTT
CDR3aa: CASSRVVTDTQYF

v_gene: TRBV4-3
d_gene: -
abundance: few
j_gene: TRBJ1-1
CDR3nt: TGCGCCAGCAGCCCCGCCCGGCTGGGCACTGAAGCTTTCTTT
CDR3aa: CASSPARLGTEAFF

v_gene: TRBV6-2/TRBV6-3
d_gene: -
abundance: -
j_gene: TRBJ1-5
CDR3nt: TGTGCCAGCAGTTACTCGGGCAGAAATCAGCCCCAGCATTTT
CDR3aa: CASSYSGRNQPQHF

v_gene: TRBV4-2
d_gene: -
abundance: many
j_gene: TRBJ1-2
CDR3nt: TGTGCCAGCAGCCAAGGAGGACAGAACTATGGCTACACCTTC
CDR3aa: CASSQGGQNYGYTF

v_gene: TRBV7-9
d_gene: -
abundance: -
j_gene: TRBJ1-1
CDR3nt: TGTGCCAGCACGAGCGGTAGCTCTGAAGCTTTCTTT
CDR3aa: CASTSGSSEAFF

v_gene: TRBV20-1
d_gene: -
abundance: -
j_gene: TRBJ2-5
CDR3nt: TGCAGTGCTCCTCTGCGGGGGCCGTCCCAAGAGACCCAGTACTTC
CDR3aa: CSAPLRGPSQETQYF

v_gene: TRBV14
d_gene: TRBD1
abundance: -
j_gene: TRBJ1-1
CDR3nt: TGTGCCAGCAGCCAACCAGGGGGCGCCTTAGAATCTTTCTTT
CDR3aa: CASSQPGGALESFF

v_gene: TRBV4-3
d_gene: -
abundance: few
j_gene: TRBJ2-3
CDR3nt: TGCGCCAGCAGCCCCCGCGTGCCTAGCACAGATACGCAGTATTTT
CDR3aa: CASSPRVPSTDTQYF

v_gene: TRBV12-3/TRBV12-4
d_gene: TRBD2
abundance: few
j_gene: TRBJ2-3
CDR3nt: TGTGCCAGCAGAAAGGACAGCGGGGGCGATACGCAGTATTTT
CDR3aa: CASRKDSGGDTQYF

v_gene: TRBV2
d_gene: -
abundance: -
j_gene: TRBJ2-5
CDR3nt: TGTGCCAGCAGTGAACGGGGCTACTACCAAGAGACCCAGTACTTC
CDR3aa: CASSERGYYQETQYF

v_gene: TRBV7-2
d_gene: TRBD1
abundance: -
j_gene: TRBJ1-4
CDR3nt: TGTGCCAGCAGCCCGACAGGGGGCTACGACGCAACTAATGAAAAACTGTTTTTT
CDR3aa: CASSPTGGYDATNEKLFF

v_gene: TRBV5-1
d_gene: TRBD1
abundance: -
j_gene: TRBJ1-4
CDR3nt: TGCGCCAGCAGCCTAGGGGGGACAGGGGACGAAAAACTGTTTTTT
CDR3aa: CASSLGGTGDEKLFF

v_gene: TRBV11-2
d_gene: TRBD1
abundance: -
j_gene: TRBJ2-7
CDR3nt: TGTGCCAGCAGCCCCGGGGTGAGGGGGCGTGAGCAGTACTTC
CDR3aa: CASSPGVRGREQYF

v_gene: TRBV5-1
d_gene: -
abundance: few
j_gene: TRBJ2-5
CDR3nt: TGCGCCAGCAGCCGAGGGTCCGGAGAGACCCAGTACTTC
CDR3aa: CASSRGSGETQYF

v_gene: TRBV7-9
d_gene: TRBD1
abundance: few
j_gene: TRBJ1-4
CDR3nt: TGTGCCAGCAGTCGAACAGGGGCGGGTGAAAAACTGTTTTTT
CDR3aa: CASSRTGAGEKLFF

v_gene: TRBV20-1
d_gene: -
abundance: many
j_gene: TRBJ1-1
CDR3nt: TGCAGTGCTAGGACAGGTAACACTGAAGCTTTCTTT
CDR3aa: CSARTGNTEAFF

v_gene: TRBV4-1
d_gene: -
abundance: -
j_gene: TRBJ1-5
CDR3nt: TGCGCCAGCAGCCAAGATGGGGGGCTAGGCAATCAGCCCCAGCATTTT
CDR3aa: CASSQDGGLGNQPQHF

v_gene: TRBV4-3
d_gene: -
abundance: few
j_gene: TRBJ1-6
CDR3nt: TGCGCCAGCAGCCAAGGCCGGCCAAGCTCCTATAATTCACCCCTCCACTTT
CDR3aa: CASSQGRPSSYNSPLHF

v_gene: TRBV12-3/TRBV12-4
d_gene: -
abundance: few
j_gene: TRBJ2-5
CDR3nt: TGTGCCAGCAGTCAGACAGAGACCCAGTACTTC
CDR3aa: CASSQTETQYF

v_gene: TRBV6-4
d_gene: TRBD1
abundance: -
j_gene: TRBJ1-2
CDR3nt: TGTGCCAGCAGTGCCTCCGGGACAGGGTTAGAAAGTGGCTACACCTTC
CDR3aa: CASSASGTGLESGYTF

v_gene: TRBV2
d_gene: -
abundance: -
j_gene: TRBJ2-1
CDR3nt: TGTGCCATCGCCGTGAGGGGCCAGAGTGAGCAGTTCTTC
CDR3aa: CAIAVRGQSEQFF

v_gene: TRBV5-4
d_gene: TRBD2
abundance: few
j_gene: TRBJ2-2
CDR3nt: TGTGCCAGCAGCCGGGGGGAGAGGATCACCGGGGAGCTGTTTTTT
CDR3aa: CASSRGERITGELFF

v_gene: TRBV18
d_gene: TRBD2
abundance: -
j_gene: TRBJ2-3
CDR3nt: TGTGCCAGCTCACCATTGGCCAGCGGGGGTGATGCTAGCACAGATACGCAGTATTTT
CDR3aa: CASSPLASGGDASTDTQYF

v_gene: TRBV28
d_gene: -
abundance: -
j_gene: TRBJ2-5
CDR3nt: TGTGCCAGCAGACCTCGACGGGAAGAGACCCAGTACTTC
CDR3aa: CASRPRREETQYF

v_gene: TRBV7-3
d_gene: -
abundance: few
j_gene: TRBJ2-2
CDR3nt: TGTGCCAGCAGCTCCGACGGAGGGCTAGCCGGGGAGCTGTTTTTT
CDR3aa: CASSSDGGLAGELFF

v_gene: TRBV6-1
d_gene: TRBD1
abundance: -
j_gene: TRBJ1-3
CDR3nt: TGTGCCAGCAGTGAACGAGGGGGCGGCTTAGGAAACACCATATATTTT
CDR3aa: CASSERGGGLGNTIYF

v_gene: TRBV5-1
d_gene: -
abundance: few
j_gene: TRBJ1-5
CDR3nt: TGCGCCAGCAGCTTGGCGATCAGGGGCGGTCAGCCCCAGCATTTT
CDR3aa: CASSLAIRGGQPQHF

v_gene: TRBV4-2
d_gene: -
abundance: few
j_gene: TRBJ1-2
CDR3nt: TGTGCCAGCAGCCATGCCGGGACAAACAACCATGGCTACACCTTC
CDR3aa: CASSHAGTNNHGYTF

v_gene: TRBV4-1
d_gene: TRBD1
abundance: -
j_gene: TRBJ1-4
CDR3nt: TGCGCCAGCAGCCCACTTCCGGGACAGGGAACTGAAAAACTGTTTTTT
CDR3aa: CASSPLPGQGTEKLFF

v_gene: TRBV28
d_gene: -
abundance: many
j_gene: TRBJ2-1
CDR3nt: TGTGCCAGCAGTTCCTCCGGGACCAGGCGCTCCTACAATGAGCAGTTCTTC
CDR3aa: CASSSSGTRRSYNEQFF

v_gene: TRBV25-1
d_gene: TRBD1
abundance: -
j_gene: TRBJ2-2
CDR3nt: TGTGCCAGCTTAGGGACAGTGGACACCGGGGAGCTGTTTTTT
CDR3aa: CASLGTVDTGELFF

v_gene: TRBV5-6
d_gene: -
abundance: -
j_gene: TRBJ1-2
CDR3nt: TGTGCCAGCAGCCTCGCGCAGTCGGTTAACTATGGCTACACCTTC
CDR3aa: CASSLAQSVNYGYTF

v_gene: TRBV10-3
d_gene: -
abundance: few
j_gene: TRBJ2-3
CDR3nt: TGTGCCATCAGTGACTACACTTCCCGCACAGATACGCAGTATTTT
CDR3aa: CAISDYTSRTDTQYF

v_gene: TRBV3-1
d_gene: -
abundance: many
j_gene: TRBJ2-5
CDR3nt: TGTGCCAGCAGCCCAAGCGGAGGGACCCAAGAGACCCAGTACTTC
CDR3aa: CASSPSGGTQETQYF